The clone carrying this T cell receptor (beta chain) showed up just once. The sample is drawn from a study of blood T cell repertoires in COVID-19. The method was immunoSEQ multiplex PCR; TCRdb's version includes in-frame clones alone and lacks a portion of them. The data show about 190,000 clones, around 83% seen once. The sequence was collected from a woman aged 40 to 55 with acute or convalescent COVID-19. Sequencing input: peripheral blood.

CDR3: CAWGTAGEAFF. The CDR3 nucleotides read TGTGCCTGGGGGACGGCAGGTGAAGCTTTCTTT. V and J are TRBV30 and TRBJ1-1; D may be TRBD1 (5 bases). V lost 5 bases to trimming and J lost 7 bases, with 11 bases between them. CDR3 length: 11 amino acids. Per the germline V gene, CDR1 is GTSNPN and CDR2 is SVGIG (reference sequence).